These T cell receptor beta chains were read from a single sample in a study of cytomegalovirus exposure and HLA in healthy donors. Produced via immunoSEQ multiplex PCR; TCRdb's table is partial and in-frame only. The sample shows 110,000 or so clones, around 74% of them seen only once. The sample comprised PBMCs. These receptors originate from a man aged 35 to 55 in good health and CMV-seronegative. The CDR3 runs from the conserved cysteine through the conserved F or W. D genes are given only for firm matches. Where a row states a size, it is once, few, many or the class of an expanded clone; other rows omit it.

D: TRBD1
size: -
V: TRBV7-6
J: TRBJ2-1
DNA: TGTGCCAGCACCTACGTTCAGGGGGCGGGTAATGAGCAGTTCTTC
CDR3: CASTYVQGAGNEQFF

D: TRBD2
size: -
V: TRBV5-4
J: TRBJ2-7
DNA: TGTGCCAGCAGTACGAGTAGCGGGAGAGGGGACGAGCAGTACTTC
CDR3: CASSTSSGRGDEQYF

D: -
size: -
V: TRBV30
J: TRBJ2-5
DNA: TGTGCCTGGCTAGGGGGCCAAGAGACCCAGTACTTC
CDR3: CAWLGGQETQYF

D: -
size: -
V: TRBV7-9
J: TRBJ2-3
DNA: TGTGCCAGCAGCTTAGGTCAGGGTTGGGATACGCAGTATTTT
CDR3: CASSLGQGWDTQYF

D: -
size: -
V: TRBV18
J: TRBJ2-7
DNA: TGTGCCAGCTCACCCGGACGGGGATACGAGCAGTACTTC
CDR3: CASSPGRGYEQYF

D: TRBD2
size: -
V: TRBV30
J: TRBJ2-3
DNA: TGTGCCTGGATCACTGGGACTAGCCCCTTGCATACGCAGTATTTT
CDR3: CAWITGTSPLHTQYF

D: -
size: -
V: TRBV19
J: TRBJ1-1
DNA: TGTGCCAGTACAAGACAGCTGAACACTGAAGCTTTCTTT
CDR3: CASTRQLNTEAFF

D: TRBD2
size: once
V: TRBV6-1
J: TRBJ2-3
DNA: TGTGCCAGCAGTGAAGCGCGGGTAGCGGGGGGGAGGAGCACAGATACGCAGTATTTT
CDR3: CASSEARVAGGRSTDTQYF

D: -
size: -
V: TRBV27
J: TRBJ2-2
DNA: TGTGCCAGCAGTTTCAGCACCGGGGAGCTGTTTTTT
CDR3: CASSFSTGELFF

D: TRBD2
size: once
V: TRBV7-9
J: TRBJ2-3
DNA: TGTGCCAGCAGCCCGGTCCTAGCGGGAAGGGATACGCAGTATTTT
CDR3: CASSPVLAGRDTQYF

D: -
size: -
V: TRBV7-9
J: TRBJ1-2
DNA: TGTGCCAGCAGCTTAAGGCAGGACTATGGCTACACCTTC
CDR3: CASSLRQDYGYTF

D: -
size: few
V: TRBV12-5
J: TRBJ1-1
DNA: TGTGCTAGTGGTTTGGTATCCGGCACTGAAGCTTTCTTT
CDR3: CASGLVSGTEAFF

D: TRBD2
size: -
V: TRBV5-1
J: TRBJ2-1
DNA: TGCGCCAGCAGCCCCGGCGGGACTAGCGGACTACTAGAGCAGTTCTTC
CDR3: CASSPGGTSGLLEQFF

D: -
size: -
V: TRBV4-3
J: TRBJ1-1
DNA: TGCGCCAGCAGCCCCCAACTTTGGAACACTGAAGCTTTCTTT
CDR3: CASSPQLWNTEAFF

D: -
size: -
V: TRBV6-5
J: TRBJ1-1
DNA: TGTGCCAGCAACCTAATTCCGGGGGACACTGAAGCTTTCTTT
CDR3: CASNLIPGDTEAFF

D: -
size: -
V: TRBV5-4
J: TRBJ2-7
DNA: TGCGCCAGCAGCTTGGATCTGGGGCTCTCCTACGAGCAGTACTTC
CDR3: CASSLDLGLSYEQYF

D: -
size: -
V: TRBV6-1
J: TRBJ1-5
DNA: TGTGCCAGCAGTGGCCGGAACAGCCATAGCAATCAGCCCCAGCATTTT
CDR3: CASSGRNSHSNQPQHF

D: -
size: -
V: TRBV19
J: TRBJ1-2
DNA: TGTGCCAGTAGTATCTGGGACTCTGATGGCTACACCTTC
CDR3: CASSIWDSDGYTF

D: TRBD1
size: -
V: TRBV7-2
J: TRBJ1-3
DNA: TGTGCCAGCAGCCCTCCCCGGGACAGGGTAGGAGTAGCGGGAAACACCATATATTTT
CDR3: CASSPPRDRVGVAGNTIYF

D: TRBD1
size: -
V: TRBV19
J: TRBJ1-4
DNA: TGTGCCAGTAGTCAACAGGGGAGTAATGAAAAACTGTTTTTT
CDR3: CASSQQGSNEKLFF

D: TRBD1
size: -
V: TRBV4-1
J: TRBJ1-2
DNA: TGCGCCAGCAGCCAAGAAGGAGGGGGCAGGGGAGGCTACACCTTC
CDR3: CASSQEGGGRGGYTF

D: -
size: -
V: TRBV7-3
J: TRBJ2-3
DNA: TGTGCCAGCAGCTACACACCACGGGTCTCAGGCACAGATACGCAGTATTTT
CDR3: CASSYTPRVSGTDTQYF

D: -
size: -
V: TRBV2
J: TRBJ1-5
DNA: TGTGCCAGCGGCTATGGACAAGGGCGCAATCAGCCCCAGCATTTT
CDR3: CASGYGQGRNQPQHF

D: TRBD1
size: -
V: TRBV5-1
J: TRBJ2-1
DNA: TGCGCCAGCAGCTTGGATGACTGGACAGGGGGTGATGAGCAGTTCTTC
CDR3: CASSLDDWTGGDEQFF

D: -
size: once
V: TRBV5-1
J: TRBJ2-1
DNA: TGCGCCAGCAGCTTAACCCCGGACAATGAGCAGTTCTTC
CDR3: CASSLTPDNEQFF

D: TRBD1
size: -
V: TRBV6-5
J: TRBJ1-2
DNA: TGTGCCAGCAGGGAAGAGGGGGCGCGTGGCTACACCTTC
CDR3: CASREEGARGYTF

D: -
size: -
V: TRBV27
J: TRBJ1-6
DNA: TGTGCCAGCAGTCCCCGGGTGGGTTCACCCCTCCACTTT
CDR3: CASSPRVGSPLHF

D: -
size: -
V: TRBV4-2
J: TRBJ2-2
DNA: TGTGCCAGCTTCCCAATGACGGGACAGAACACCGGGGAGCTGTTTTTT
CDR3: CASFPMTGQNTGELFF

D: -
size: -
V: TRBV29-1
J: TRBJ2-1
DNA: TGCAGCGCCCCACAAAACGAGTGGAGTGAGCAGTTCTTC
CDR3: CSAPQNEWSEQFF

D: TRBD1
size: -
V: TRBV28
J: TRBJ1-2
DNA: TGTGCCAGCAGTGCCCCCGGACAGGGGGCGGATGGCTACACCTTC
CDR3: CASSAPGQGADGYTF

D: TRBD1
size: -
V: TRBV5-1
J: TRBJ2-7
DNA: TGCGCCAGCAGCAATGGACAGGTGGACGAGCAGTACTTC
CDR3: CASSNGQVDEQYF

D: TRBD1
size: -
V: TRBV4-3
J: TRBJ1-5
DNA: TGCGCCAGCAGCCGAACAGGGGGAGATCAGCCCCAGCATTTT
CDR3: CASSRTGGDQPQHF